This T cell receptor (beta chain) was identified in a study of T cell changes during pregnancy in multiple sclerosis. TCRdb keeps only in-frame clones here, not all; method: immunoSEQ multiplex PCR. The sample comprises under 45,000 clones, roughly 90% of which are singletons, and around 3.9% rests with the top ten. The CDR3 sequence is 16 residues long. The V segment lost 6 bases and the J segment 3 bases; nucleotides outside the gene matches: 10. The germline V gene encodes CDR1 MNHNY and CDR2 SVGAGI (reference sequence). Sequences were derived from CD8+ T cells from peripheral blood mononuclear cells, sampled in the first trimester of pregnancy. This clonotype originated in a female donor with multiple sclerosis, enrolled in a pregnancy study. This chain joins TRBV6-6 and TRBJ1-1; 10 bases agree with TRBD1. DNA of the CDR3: TGTGCCAGCAGCAGGGGACAGGGGTTAAGGGACACTGAAGCTTTCTTT. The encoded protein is CASSRGQGLRDTEAFF.